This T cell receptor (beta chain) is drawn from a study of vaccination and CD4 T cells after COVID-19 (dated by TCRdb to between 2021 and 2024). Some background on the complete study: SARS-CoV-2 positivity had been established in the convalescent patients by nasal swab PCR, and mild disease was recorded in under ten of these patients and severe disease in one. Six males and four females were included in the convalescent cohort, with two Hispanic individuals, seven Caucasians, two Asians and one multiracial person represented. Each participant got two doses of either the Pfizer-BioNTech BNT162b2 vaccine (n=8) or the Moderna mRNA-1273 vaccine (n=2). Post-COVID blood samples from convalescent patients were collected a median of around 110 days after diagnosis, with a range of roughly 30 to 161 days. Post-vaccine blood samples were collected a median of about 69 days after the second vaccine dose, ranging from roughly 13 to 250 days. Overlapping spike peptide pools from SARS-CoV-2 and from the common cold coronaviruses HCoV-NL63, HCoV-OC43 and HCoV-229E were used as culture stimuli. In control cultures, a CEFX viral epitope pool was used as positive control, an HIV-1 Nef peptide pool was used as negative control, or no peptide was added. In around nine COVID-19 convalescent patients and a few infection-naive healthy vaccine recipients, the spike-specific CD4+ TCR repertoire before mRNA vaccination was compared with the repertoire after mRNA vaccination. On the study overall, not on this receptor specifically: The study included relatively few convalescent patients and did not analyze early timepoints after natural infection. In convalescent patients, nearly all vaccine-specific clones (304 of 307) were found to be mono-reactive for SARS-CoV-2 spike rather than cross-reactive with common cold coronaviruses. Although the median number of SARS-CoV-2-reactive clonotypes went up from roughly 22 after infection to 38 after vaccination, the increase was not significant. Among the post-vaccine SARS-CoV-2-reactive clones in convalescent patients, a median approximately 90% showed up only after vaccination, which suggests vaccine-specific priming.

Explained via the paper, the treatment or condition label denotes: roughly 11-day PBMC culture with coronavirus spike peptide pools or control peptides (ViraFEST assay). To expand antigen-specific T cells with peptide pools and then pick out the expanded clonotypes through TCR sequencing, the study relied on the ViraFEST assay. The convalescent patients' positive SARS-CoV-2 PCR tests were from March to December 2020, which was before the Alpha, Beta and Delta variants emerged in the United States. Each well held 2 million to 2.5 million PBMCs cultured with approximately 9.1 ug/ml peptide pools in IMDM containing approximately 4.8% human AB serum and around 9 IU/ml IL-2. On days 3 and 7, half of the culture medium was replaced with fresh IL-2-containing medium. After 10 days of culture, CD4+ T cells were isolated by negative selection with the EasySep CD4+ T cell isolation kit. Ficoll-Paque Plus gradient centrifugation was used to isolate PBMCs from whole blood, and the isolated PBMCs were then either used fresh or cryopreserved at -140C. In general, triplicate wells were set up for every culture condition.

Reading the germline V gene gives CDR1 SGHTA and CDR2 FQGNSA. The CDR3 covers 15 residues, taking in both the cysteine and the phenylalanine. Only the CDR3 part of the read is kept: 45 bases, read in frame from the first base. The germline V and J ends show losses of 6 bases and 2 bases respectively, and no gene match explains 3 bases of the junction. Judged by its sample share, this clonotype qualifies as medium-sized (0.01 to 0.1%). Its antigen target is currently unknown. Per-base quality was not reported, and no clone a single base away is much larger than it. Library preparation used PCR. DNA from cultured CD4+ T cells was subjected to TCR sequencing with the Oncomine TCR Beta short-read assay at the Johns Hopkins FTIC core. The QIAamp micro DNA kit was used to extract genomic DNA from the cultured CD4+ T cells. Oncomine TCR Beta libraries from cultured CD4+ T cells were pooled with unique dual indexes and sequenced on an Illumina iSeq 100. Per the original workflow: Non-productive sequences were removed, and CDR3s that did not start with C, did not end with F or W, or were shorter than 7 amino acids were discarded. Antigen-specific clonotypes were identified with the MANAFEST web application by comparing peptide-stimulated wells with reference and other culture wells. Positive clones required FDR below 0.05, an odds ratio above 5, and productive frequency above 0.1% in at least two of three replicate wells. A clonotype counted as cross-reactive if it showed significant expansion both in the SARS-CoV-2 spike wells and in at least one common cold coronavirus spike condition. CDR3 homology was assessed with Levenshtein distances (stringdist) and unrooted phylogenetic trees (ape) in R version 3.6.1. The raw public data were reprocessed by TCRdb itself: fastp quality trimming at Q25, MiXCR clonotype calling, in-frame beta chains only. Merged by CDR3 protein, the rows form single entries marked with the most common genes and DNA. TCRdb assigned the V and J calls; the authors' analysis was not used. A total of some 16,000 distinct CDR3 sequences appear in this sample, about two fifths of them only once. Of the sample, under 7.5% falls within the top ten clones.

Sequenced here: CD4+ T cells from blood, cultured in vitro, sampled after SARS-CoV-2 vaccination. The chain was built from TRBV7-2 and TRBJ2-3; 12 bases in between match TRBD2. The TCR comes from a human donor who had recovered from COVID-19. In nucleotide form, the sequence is TGTGCCAGCAGAGGACTAGCGGGGTACACAGATACGCAGTATTTT. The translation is CASRGLAGYTDTQYF.